This TCR beta chain was documented in a study of blood T cell repertoires in COVID-19. Looking at the study overall: The United States, Italy and Spain provided the acute and convalescent COVID-19 samples. T cells, B-cell-depleted T cells, or PBMCs supplied cDNA or gDNA.

As originally analysed: Estimation of nucleated cell counts was performed using reference gene primer amplification. Using immunoSEQ multiplex PCR, the repertoire was profiled, and TCRdb retains in-frame clones only, with some absent. V and J calls and clone size are copied from that table; D and trimming were computed from the DNA. The sample records 90,000 to 130,000 clones, about 83% being singletons. Sequenced input: peripheral blood. This TCR was sampled from a woman aged 70-85 years with acute or convalescent COVID-19.

CDR3 DNA: TGCGCCAGCACGGACAGGTTACGGCCCAAGGTGCAGTACTTC. Residues: CASTDRLRPKVQYF. V and J are TRBV10-2 and TRBJ2-7, with 7 bases fitting TRBD1. Germline V gives CDR1 WSHSY, CDR2 SAAADI. The CDR3 loop spans 14 amino acids. V was clipped by 7 bases and J by 9 bases; unmatched bases: 15.